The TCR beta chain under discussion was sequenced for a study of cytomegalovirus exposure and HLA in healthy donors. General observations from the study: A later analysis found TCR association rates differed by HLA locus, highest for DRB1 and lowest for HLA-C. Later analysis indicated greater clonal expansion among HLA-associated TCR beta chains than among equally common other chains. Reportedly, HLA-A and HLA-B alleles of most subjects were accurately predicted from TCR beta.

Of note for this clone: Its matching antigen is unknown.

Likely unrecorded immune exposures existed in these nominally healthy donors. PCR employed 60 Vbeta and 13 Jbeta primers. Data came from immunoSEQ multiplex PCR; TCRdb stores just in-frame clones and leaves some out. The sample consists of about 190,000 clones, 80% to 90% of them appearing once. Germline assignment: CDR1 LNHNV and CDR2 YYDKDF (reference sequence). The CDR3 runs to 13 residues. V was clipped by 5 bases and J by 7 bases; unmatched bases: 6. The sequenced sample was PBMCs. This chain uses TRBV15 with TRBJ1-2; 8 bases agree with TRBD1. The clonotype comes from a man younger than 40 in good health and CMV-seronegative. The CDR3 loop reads CATSSDRGFGYTF. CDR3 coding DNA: TGTGCCACCAGCTCCGACAGGGGATTTGGCTACACCTTC.